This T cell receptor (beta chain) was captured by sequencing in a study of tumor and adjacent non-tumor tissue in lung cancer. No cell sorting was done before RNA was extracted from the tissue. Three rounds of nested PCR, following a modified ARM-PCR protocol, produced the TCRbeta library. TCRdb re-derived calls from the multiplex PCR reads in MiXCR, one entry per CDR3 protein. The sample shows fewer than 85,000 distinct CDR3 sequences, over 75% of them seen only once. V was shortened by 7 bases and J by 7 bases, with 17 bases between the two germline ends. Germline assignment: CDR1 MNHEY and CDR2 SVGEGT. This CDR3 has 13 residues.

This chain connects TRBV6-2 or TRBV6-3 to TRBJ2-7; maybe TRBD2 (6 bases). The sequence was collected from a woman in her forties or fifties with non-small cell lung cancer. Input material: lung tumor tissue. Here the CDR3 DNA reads TGTGCCAGCACCTTACGGGAGAATAGGGAGCAGTACTTC. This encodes CASTLRENREQYF.